There are many counts of the clone carrying this T cell receptor beta chain. The sample belongs to a study of metastatic and nonmetastatic thyroid tumors. Every patient underwent thyroid surgery untreated. In the original analysis: Clinicopathological groups supplied CDR3 differences that were used to build a distant-metastasis classifier for papillary thyroid cancer. Via MiXCR, TCRdb re-called the PCR reads. V and J calls and clone size were set by TCRdb, not the authors. The repertoire holds about 40,000 clones, with less than 20% as singletons. Trimming removed 0 bases at V and 8 bases at J, with 13 bases between. The CDR3 has 14 amino acids. The germline V gene encodes CDR1 SEHNR and CDR2 FQNEAQ (reference sequence).

The chain recombines TRBV7-9 with TRBJ1-2; D gene uncertain. The receptor was isolated from a female donor with papillary thyroid cancer or a benign thyroid nodule (not recorded which). Some clones in this sample may be carry-over from other donors' samples. The sequenced sample was blood. The CDR3 sequence: CASSLAGSAAGYTF. CDR3 nucleotides: TGTGCCAGCAGCTTAGCGGGCTCGGCGGCCGGCTACACCTTC.